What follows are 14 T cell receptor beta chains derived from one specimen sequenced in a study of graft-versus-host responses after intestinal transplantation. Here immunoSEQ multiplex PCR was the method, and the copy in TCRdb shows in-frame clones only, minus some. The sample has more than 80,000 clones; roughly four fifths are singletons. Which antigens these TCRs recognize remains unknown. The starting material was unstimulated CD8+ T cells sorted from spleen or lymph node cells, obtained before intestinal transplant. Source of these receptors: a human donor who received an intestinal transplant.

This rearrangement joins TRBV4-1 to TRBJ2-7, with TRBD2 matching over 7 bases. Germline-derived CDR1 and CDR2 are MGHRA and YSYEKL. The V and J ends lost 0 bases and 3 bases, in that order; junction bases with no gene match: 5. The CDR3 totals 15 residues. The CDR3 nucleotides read TGCGCCAGCAGCCAAGATCCGGGGGGAAGCTACGAGCAGTACTTC. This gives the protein CASSQDPGGSYEQYF.

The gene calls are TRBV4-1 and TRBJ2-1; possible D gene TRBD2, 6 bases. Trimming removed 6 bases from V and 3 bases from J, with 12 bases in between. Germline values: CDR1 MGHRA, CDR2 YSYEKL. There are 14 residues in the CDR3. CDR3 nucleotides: TGCGCCAGCAGGCGGAGGGATAACTACAATGAGCAGTTCTTC. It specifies CASRRRDNYNEQFF.

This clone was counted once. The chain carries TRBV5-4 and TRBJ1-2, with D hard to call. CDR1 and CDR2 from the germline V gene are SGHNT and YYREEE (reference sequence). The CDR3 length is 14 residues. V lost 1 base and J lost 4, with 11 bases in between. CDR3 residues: CASSLRQSRYGYTF. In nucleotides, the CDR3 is TGTGCCAGCAGCTTGCGGCAGAGCCGCTATGGCTACACCTTC. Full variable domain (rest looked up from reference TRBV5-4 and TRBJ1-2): ETGVTQSPTHLIKTRGQQVTLRCSSQSGHNTVSWYQQALGQGPQFIFQYYREEENGRGNFPPRFSGLQFPNYSSELNVNALELDDSALYLCASSLRQSRYGYTFGSGTRLTVV.

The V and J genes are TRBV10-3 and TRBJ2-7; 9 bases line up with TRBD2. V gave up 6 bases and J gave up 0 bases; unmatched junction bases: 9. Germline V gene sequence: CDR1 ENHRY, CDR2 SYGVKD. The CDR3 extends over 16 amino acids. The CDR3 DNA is TGTGCCATCAGCGAAGGGACTAGCCCCATCTCCTACGAGCAGTACTTC. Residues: CAISEGTSPISYEQYF.

The CDR3 spells CASSPGTGSYNSPLHF. The CDR3 DNA follows: TGTGCCAGCAGTCCCGGGACAGGGTCCTATAATTCACCCCTCCACTTT. The chain recombines TRBV25-1 with TRBJ1-6; 9 bases align to TRBD1. With V trimmed by 5 bases and J by 1 base, 3 bases remained unmatched. Germline CDR1 reads MGHDK; CDR2 reads SYGVNS. CDR3 length: 16 residues.

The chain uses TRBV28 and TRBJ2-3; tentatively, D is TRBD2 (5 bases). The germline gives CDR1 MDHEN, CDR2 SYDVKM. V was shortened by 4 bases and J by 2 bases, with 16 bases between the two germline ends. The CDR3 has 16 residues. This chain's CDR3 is CASSYGLKPNTDTQYF. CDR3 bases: TGTGCCAGCAGTTACGGACTCAAACCCAACACAGATACGCAGTATTTT.

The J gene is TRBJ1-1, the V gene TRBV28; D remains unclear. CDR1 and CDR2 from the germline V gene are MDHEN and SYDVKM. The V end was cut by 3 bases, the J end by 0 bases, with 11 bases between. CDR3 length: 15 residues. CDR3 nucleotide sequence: TGTGCCAGCAGTTTTGGGGAGGCCCTGAACACTGAAGCTTTCTTT. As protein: CASSFGEALNTEAFF.

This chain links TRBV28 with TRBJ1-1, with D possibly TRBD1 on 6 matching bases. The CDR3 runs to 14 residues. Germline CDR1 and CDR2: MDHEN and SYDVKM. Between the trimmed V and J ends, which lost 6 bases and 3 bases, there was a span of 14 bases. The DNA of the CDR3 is TGTGCCAGCAGCTACAGGGTAGCGGACACTGAAGCTTTCTTT. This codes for CASSYRVADTEAFF.

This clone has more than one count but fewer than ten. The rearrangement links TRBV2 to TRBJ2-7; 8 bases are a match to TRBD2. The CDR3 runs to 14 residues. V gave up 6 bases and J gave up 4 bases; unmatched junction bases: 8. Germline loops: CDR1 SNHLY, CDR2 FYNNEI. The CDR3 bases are TGTGCCAGCAGGGACCCGGGACTAGGGTACGAGCAGTACTTC. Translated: CASRDPGLGYEQYF.

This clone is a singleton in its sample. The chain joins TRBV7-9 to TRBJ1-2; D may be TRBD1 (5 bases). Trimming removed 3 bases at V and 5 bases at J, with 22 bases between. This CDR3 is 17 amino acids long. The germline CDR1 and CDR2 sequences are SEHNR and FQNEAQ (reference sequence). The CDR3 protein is CASSFPAGATADYGYTF. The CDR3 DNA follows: TGTGCCAGCAGCTTCCCTGCCGGGGCTACTGCGGATTATGGCTACACCTTC.

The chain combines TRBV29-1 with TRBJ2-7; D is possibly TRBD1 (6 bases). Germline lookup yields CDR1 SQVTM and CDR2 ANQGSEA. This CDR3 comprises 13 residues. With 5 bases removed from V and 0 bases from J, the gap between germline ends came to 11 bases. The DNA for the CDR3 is TGCAGCGTTCTGACAGGATCCTCCTACGAGCAGTACTTC. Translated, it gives CSVLTGSSYEQYF.

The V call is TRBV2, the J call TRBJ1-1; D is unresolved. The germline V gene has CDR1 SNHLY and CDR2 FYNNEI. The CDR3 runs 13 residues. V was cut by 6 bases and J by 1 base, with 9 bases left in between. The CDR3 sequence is CASRITENTEAFF. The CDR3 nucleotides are TGTGCCAGCAGGATCACTGAGAACACTGAAGCTTTCTTT.

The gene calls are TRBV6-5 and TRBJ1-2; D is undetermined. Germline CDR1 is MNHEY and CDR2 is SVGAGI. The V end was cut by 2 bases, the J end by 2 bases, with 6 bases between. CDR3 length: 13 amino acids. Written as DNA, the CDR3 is TGTGCCAGCAGTTACGTGGAGAACTATGGCTACACCTTC. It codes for CASSYVENYGYTF.

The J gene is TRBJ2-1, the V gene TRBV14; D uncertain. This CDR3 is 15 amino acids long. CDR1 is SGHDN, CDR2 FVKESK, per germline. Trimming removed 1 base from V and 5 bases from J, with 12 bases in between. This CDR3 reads CASSQGSGLNNEQFF. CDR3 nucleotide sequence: TGTGCCAGCAGCCAAGGTTCGGGCCTTAACAATGAGCAGTTCTTC. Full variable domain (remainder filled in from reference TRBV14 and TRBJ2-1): EAGVTQFPSHSVIEKGQTVTLRCDPISGHDNLYWYRRVMGKEIKFLLHFVKESKQDESGMPNNRFLAERTGGTYSTLKVQPAELEDSGVYFCASSQGSGLNNEQFFGPGTRLTVL.